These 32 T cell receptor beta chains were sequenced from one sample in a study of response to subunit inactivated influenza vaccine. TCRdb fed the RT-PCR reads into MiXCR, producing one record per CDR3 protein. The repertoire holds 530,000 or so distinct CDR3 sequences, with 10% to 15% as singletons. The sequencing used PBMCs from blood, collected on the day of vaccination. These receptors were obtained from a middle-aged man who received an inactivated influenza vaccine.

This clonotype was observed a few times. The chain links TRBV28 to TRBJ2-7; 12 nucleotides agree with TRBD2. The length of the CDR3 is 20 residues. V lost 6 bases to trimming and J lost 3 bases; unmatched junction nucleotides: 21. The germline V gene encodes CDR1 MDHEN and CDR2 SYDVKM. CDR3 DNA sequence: TGTGCCAGCAGGGAACCGGGACTAGCGGGTCCAAGATCAGATTTCTACGAGCAGTACTTC. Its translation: CASREPGLAGPRSDFYEQYF.

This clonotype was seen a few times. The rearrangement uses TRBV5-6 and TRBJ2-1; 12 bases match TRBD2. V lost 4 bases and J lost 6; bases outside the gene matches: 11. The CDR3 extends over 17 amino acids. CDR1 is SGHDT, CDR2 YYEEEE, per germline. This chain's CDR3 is CASSHLLAGGKGNEQFF. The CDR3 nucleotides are TGTGCCAGCAGCCACCTGCTAGCGGGGGGGAAAGGCAATGAGCAGTTCTTC.

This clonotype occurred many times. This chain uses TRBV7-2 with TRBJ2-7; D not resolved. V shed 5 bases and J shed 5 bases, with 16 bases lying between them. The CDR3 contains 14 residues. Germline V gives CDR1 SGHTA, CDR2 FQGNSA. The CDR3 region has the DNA TGTGCCAGCAGCCCTCAGTACGGTCGGAACGAGCAGTACTTC. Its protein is CASSPQYGRNEQYF.

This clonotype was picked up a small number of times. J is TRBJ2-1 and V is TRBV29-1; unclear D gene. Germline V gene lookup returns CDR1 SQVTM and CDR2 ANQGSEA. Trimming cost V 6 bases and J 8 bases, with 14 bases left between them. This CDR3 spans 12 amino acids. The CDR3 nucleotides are TGCAGCGTGGAACACACACAGCATGAGCAGTTCTTC. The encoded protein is CSVEHTQHEQFF.

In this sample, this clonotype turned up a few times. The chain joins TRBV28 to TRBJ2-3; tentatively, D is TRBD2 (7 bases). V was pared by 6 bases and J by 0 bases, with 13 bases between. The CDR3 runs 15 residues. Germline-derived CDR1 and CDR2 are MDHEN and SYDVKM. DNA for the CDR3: TGTGCCAGCAGAGGACGGGGGGCTAGCACAGATACGCAGTATTTT. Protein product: CASRGRGASTDTQYF.

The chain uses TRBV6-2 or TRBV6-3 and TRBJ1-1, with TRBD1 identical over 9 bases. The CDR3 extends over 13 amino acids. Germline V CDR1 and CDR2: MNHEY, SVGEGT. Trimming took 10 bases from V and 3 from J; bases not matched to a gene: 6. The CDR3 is CATQGAGDTEAFF. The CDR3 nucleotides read TGTGCCACACAGGGGGCAGGAGACACTGAAGCTTTCTTT.

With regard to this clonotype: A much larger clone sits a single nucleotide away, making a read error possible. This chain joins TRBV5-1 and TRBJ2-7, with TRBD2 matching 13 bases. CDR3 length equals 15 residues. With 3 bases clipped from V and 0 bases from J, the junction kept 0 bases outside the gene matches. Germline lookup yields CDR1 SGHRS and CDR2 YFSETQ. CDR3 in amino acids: CASSWTSGSSYEQYF. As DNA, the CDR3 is TGCGCCAGCAGCTGGACTAGCGGGAGCTCCTACGAGCAGTACTTC.

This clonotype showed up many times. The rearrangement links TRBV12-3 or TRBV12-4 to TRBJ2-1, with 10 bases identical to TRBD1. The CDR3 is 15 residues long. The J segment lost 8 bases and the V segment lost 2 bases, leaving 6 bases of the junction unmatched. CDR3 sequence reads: CASSLSGQGVYEQFF. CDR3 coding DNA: TGTGCCAGCAGTTTATCAGGACAGGGGGTTTATGAGCAGTTCTTC.

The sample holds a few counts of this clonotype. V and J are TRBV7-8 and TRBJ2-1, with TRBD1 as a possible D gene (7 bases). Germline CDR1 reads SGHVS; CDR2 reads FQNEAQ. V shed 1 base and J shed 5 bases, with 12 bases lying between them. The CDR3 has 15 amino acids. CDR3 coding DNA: TGTGCCAGCAGCTTAGTCAGGGGGGTAAACAATGAGCAGTTCTTC. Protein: CASSLVRGVNNEQFF.

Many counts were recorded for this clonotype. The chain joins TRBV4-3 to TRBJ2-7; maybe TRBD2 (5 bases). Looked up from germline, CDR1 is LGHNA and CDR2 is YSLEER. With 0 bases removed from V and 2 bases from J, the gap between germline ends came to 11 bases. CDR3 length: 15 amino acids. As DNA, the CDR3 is TGCGCCAGCAGCCAAGAAATCGGGGTGCCCTACGAGCAGTACTTC. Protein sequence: CASSQEIGVPYEQYF.

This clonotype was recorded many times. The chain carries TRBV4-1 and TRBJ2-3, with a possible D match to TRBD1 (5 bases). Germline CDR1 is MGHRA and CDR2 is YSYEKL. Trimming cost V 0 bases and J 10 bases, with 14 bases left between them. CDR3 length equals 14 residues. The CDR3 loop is CASSQDRAFAAQYF. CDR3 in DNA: TGCGCCAGCAGCCAAGACAGGGCATTTGCAGCGCAGTATTTT.

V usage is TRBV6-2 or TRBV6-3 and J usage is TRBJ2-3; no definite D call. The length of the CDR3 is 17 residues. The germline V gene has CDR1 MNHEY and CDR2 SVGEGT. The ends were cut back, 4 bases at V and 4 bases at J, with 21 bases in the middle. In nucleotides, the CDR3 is TGTGCCAGCAGTTGGAGTCTTTACCCGGTGCCCTCAGATACGCAGTATTTT. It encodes CASSWSLYPVPSDTQYF.

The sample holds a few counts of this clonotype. In DNA form, the CDR3 reads TGCAGTGCTAGCGACTCGACAGGGGAGTTTCTCGAGCAGTACTTC. Translating it yields CSASDSTGEFLEQYF. This sequence joins TRBV20-1 and TRBJ2-7; 8 bases are a match to TRBD1. The trim removed 3 bases at V and 6 bases at J, leaving 13 bases unmatched. The CDR3 has 15 amino acids. Germline-derived CDR1 and CDR2 are DFQATT and SNEGSKA (reference sequence).

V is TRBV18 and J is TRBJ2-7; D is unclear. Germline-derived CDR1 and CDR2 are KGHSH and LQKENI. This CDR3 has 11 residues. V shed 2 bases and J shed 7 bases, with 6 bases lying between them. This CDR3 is CASSPAEEQYF. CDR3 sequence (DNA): TGTGCCAGCTCACCAGCAGAGGAGCAGTACTTC.

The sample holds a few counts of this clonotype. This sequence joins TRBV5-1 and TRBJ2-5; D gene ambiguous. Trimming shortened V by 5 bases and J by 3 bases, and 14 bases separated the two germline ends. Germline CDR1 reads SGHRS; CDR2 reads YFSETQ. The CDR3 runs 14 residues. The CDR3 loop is CASRQGSTEETQYF. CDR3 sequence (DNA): TGCGCCAGCAGACAAGGGTCAACGGAAGAGACCCAGTACTTC.

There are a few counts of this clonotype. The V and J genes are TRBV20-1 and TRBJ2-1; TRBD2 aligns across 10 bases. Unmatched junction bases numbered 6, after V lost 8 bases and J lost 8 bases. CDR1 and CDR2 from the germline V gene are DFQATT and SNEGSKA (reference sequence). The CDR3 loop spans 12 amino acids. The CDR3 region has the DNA TGCAGTTCCAGCGGGAGGGCGCATGAGCAGTTCTTC. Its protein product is CSSSGRAHEQFF.

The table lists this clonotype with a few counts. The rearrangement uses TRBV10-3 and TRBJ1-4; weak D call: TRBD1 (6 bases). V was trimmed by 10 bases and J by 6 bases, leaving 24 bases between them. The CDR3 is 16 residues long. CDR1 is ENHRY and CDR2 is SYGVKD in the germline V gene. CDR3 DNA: TGTGCCACAGCCGATCCCTGGGGGGGCTTAGATGAAAAACTGTTTTTT. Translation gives CATADPWGGLDEKLFF.

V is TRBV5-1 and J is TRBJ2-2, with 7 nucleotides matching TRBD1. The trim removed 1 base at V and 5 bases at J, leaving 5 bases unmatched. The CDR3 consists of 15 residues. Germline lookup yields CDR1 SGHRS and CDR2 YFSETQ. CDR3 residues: CASSLFPGGTGELFF. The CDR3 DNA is TGCGCCAGCAGCTTGTTCCCAGGGGGAACCGGGGAGCTGTTTTTT.

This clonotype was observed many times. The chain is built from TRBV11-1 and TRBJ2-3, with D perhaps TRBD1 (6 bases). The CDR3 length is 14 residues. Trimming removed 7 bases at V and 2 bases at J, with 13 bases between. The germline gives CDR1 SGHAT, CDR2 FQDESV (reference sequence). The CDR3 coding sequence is TGTGCCAGCACCGTCAGGGGCTCCACAGATACGCAGTATTTT. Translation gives CASTVRGSTDTQYF. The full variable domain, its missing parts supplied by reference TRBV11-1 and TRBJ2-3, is EAEVAQSPRYKITEKSQAVAFWCDPISGHATLYWYRQILGQGPELLVQFQDESVVDDSQLPKDRFSAERLKGVDSTLKIQPAELGDSAMYLCASTVRGSTDTQYFGPGTRLTVL.

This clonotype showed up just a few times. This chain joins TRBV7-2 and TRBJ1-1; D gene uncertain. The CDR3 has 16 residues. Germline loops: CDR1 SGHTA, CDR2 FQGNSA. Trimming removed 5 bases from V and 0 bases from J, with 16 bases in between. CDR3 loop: CASSPRARALNTEAFF. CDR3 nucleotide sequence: TGTGCCAGCAGCCCCCGGGCGCGGGCGCTGAACACTGAAGCTTTCTTT.

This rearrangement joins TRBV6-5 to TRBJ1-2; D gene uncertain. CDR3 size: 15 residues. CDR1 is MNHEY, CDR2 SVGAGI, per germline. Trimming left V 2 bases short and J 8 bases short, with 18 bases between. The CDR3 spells CASSYRRVQARGYTF. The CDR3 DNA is TGTGCCAGCAGTTACCGCAGAGTACAAGCGCGAGGCTACACCTTC.

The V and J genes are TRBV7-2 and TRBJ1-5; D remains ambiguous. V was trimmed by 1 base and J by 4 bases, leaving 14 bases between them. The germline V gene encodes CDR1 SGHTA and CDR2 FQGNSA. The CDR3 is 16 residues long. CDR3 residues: CASSLGQLLSNQPQHF. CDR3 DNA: TGTGCCAGCAGCTTAGGCCAGCTCCTTTCTAATCAGCCCCAGCATTTT.

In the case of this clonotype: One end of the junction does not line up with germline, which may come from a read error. In DNA form, the CDR3 reads TGTGCCAGCATCGTAGGTACGGGAGTGGGGCTTGTGCACGAGCAGTACTTC. This sequence encodes CASIVGTGVGLVHEQYF. The J gene is TRBJ2-7, the V gene TRBV9, with a possible D match to TRBD2 (6 bases). CDR3 size: 17 residues. Germline CDR1 reads SGDLS; CDR2 reads YYNGEE.

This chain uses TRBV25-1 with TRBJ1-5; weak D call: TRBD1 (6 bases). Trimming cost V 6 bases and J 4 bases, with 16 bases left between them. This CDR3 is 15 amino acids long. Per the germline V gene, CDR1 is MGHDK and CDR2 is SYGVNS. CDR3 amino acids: CASSRSGVGNQPQHF. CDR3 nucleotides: TGTGCCAGCAGCCGATCAGGGGTGGGGAATCAGCCCCAGCATTTT.

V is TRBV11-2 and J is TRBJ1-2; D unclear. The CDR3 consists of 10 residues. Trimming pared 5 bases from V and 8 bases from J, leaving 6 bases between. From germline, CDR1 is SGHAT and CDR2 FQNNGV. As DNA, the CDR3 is TGTGCCAGCAGCCTCCCCGGCTACACCTTC. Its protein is CASSLPGYTF. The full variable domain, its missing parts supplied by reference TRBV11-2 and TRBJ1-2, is EAGVAQSPRYKIIEKRQSVAFWCNPISGHATLYWYQQILGQGPKLLIQFQNNGVVDDSQLPKDRFSAERLKGVDSTLKIQPAKLEDSAVYLCASSLPGYTFGSGTRLTVV.

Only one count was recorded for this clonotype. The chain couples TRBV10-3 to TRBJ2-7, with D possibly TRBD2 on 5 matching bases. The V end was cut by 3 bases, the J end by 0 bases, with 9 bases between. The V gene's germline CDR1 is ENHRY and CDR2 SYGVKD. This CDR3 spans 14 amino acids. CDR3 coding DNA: TGTGCCATCAGTGACCGTAGCGACTCCTACGAGCAGTACTTC. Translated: CAISDRSDSYEQYF.

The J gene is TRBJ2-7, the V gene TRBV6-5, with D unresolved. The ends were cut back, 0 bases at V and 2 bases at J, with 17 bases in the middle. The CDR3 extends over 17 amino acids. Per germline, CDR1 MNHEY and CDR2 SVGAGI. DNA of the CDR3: TGTGCCAGCAGTTACTCGGCTCGGGTCTCAACCACCTACGAGCAGTACTTC. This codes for CASSYSARVSTTYEQYF.

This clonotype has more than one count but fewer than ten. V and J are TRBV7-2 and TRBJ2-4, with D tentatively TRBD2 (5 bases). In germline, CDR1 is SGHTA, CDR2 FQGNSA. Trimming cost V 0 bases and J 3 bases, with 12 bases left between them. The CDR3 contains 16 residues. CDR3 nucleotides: TGTGCCAGCAGCTTAGCCGGGGTCTTGGGCAAAAACATTCAGTACTTC. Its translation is CASSLAGVLGKNIQYF. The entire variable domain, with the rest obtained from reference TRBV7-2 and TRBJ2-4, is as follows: GAGVSQSPSNKVTEKGKDVELRCDPISGHTALYWYRQSLGQGLEFLIYFQGNSAPDKSGLPSDRFSAERTGGSVSTLTIQRTQQEDSAVYLCASSLAGVLGKNIQYFGAGTRLSVL.

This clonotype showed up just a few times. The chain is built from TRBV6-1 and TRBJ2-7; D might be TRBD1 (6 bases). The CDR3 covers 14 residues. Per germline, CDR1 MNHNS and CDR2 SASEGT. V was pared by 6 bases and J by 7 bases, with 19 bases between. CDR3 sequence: CASRTGQGMGEQYF. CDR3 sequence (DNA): TGTGCCAGCAGGACCGGTCAGGGGATGGGGGAGCAGTACTTC.

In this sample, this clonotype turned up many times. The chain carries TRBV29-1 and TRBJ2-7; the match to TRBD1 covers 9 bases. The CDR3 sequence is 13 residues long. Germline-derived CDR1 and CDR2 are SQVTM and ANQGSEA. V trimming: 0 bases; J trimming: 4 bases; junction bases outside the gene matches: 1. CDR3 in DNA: TGCAGCGTTGAAGACGACAGGGGGTACGAGCAGTACTTC. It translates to CSVEDDRGYEQYF.

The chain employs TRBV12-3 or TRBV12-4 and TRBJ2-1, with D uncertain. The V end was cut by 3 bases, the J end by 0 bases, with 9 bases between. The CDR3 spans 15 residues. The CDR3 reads CASSLALTSYNEQFF. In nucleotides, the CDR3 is TGTGCCAGCAGTTTGGCGTTGACCTCCTACAATGAGCAGTTCTTC.

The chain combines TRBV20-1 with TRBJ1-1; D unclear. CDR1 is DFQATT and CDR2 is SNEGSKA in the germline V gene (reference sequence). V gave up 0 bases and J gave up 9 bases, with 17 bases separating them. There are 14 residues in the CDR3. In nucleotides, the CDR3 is TGCAGTGCTAGAGAAGGCAGGTCCGTTCATAAAGCTTTCTTT. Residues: CSAREGRSVHKAFF.